The rows below give T cell receptor beta chains drawn from one sample of a study of blood T cell repertoires in COVID-19. TCRdb's copy holds only in-frame clones and misses some; the assay was immunoSEQ multiplex PCR. The data contain roughly 100,000 clones, roughly 84% of them singletons. Sequencing was done on a sample of peripheral blood. The receptors derive from a human donor in a cohort sampled during active COVID-19. The CDR3 runs from the conserved cysteine through the conserved F or W. A D gene is named only where the DNA matches it firmly. A row's size may be missing; if present it is once, few, many or a size class.

J	length	D	size	V	CDR3	DNA
TRBJ1-2	15	.	.	TRBV3-1/TRBV3-2	CASSQVPQGGRGYTF	TGTGCCAGCAGCCAAGTTCCACAGGGTGGTCGGGGCTACACCTTC
TRBJ2-5	15	TRBD2	.	TRBV2	CASSERRTSGETQYF	TGTGCCAGCAGTGAAAGACGGACTAGTGGGGAGACCCAGTACTTC
TRBJ1-1	15	TRBD1	.	TRBV5-4	CASSTRTGGVSEAFF	TGTGCCAGCAGCACCCGGACAGGGGGCGTCTCTGAAGCTTTCTTT
TRBJ1-2	15	.	few	TRBV7-2	CASSLVRGKNYGYTF	TGTGCCAGCAGCTTAGTTCGAGGAAAGAACTATGGCTACACCTTC
TRBJ1-2	20	.	.	TRBV21-1	CASSKVWEAVPVLGPHGYTF	TGTGCCAGCAGCAAAGTGTGGGAGGCGGTGCCGGTTCTAGGACCGCATGGCTACACCTTC
TRBJ1-1	13	.	.	TRBV18	CASSQDRNTEAFF	TGTGCCAGCTCACAAGACAGGAACACTGAAGCTTTCTTT
TRBJ2-7	14	TRBD2	.	TRBV23-1	CASHVGTSGYEQYF	TGCGCCAGCCACGTAGGGACTAGCGGCTACGAGCAGTACTTC
TRBJ1-3	15	.	.	TRBV6-6	CASSAPGKGGNTIYF	TGTGCCAGCAGCGCCCCAGGGAAAGGTGGAAACACCATATATTTT
TRBJ1-5	18	TRBD1	.	TRBV6-2/TRBV6-3	CASSRPHPGQTSNQPQHF	TGTGCCAGCAGCCGCCCCCATCCGGGACAGACTAGCAATCAGCCCCAGCATTTT
TRBJ2-6	16	.	.	TRBV11-3	CASSGRGLTGANVLTF	TGTGCCAGCAGCGGTAGGGGATTGACTGGGGCCAACGTCCTGACTTTC
TRBJ1-1	16	TRBD1	.	TRBV6-5	CASSYSGTGGLGEAFF	TGTGCCAGCAGTTACTCCGGGACAGGGGGCTTGGGTGAAGCTTTCTTT
TRBJ2-2	14	TRBD1	once	TRBV24-1	CATSEPGGSGELFF	TGTGCCACCAGTGAACCAGGGGGATCCGGGGAGCTGTTTTTT
TRBJ1-3	18	TRBD1	.	TRBV7-3	CASSLEGQGPFSGNTIYF	TGTGCCAGCAGCTTAGAGGGACAGGGCCCTTTCTCTGGAAACACCATATATTTT
TRBJ1-1	14	.	.	TRBV3-1/TRBV3-2	CASSPRQRNTEAFF	TGTGCCAGCAGCCCCCGGCAGCGGAACACTGAAGCTTTCTTT
TRBJ1-2	14	TRBD1	few	TRBV25-1	CASQPLQGANGYTF	TGTGCCAGTCAACCCCTACAGGGGGCGAATGGCTACACCTTC
TRBJ2-2	14	TRBD1	once	TRBV5-4	CASSQGGGTGELFF	TGTGCCAGCAGCCAAGGGGGCGGCACCGGGGAGCTGTTTTTT
TRBJ1-2	11	.	.	TRBV20-1	CSAPPGHGYTF	TGCAGTGCTCCCCCAGGGCATGGCTACACCTTC
TRBJ2-3	16	.	.	TRBV12-5	CASGKTGVQATDTQYF	TGTGCTAGTGGAAAGACAGGCGTACAAGCGACAGATACGCAGTATTTT
TRBJ2-2	18	.	.	TRBV7-2	CASSLESMREINTGELFF	TGTGCCAGCAGCTTAGAATCGATGCGCGAAATAAACACCGGGGAGCTGTTTTTT
TRBJ1-1	15	TRBD1	few	TRBV19	CASSTATGPNTEAFF	TGTGCCAGTAGTACCGCGACAGGGCCGAACACTGAAGCTTTCTTT
TRBJ2-5	16	TRBD1	.	TRBV29-1	CSVEDHRTGVGETQYF	TGCAGCGTTGAAGATCACCGGACAGGGGTGGGGGAGACCCAGTACTTC
TRBJ1-6	15	.	.	TRBV5-4	CASSDRDTLKTTLHF	TGTGCCAGCAGCGACCGGGACACCTTGAAGACAACCCTCCACTTT
TRBJ1-1	15	TRBD1	.	TRBV4-1	CASSQYQWAGQVLYF	TGCGCCAGCAGCCAATACCAATGGGCGGGACAGGTTCTATACTTT
TRBJ1-4	14	.	few	TRBV19	CASSIALTNEKLFF	TGTGCCAGTAGTATAGCACTAACTAATGAAAAACTGTTTTTT
TRBJ1-5	15	TRBD1	few	TRBV2	CASGRQGVSNQPQHF	TGTGCCAGTGGTAGGCAGGGGGTCTCAAATCAGCCCCAGCATTTT
TRBJ1-3	13	TRBD1	.	TRBV2	CASSGTAGNTIYF	TGTGCCAGCTCGGGGACAGCGGGAAACACCATATATTTT
TRBJ2-7	12	.	.	TRBV28	CATERQSDEQYF	TGTGCCACCGAGAGACAGTCCGACGAGCAGTACTTC
TRBJ1-1	15	.	.	TRBV5-1	CASSLRWGGNTEAFF	TGCGCCAGCAGCTTGAGGTGGGGCGGAAACACTGAAGCTTTCTTT
TRBJ1-2	14	.	.	TRBV2	CASLDGGAGYGYTF	TGTGCCAGCCTTGACGGGGGGGCAGGCTATGGCTACACCTTC
TRBJ2-7	14	.	.	TRBV18	CASSPTQQAYEQYF	TGTGCCAGCTCACCTACCCAACAGGCCTACGAGCAGTACTTC
TRBJ1-6	15	TRBD1	.	TRBV18	CASSPGDSQNSPLHF	TGTGCCAGCTCTCCAGGGGACAGCCAGAATTCACCCCTCCACTTT
TRBJ1-5	17	TRBD1	.	TRBV19	CASSIIPGQGWGQPQHF	TGTGCCAGTAGTATCATACCGGGACAGGGATGGGGTCAGCCCCAGCATTTT
TRBJ1-1	15	.	once	TRBV5-1	CASSLDRPGGTEAFF	TGCGCCAGCAGCTTGGACCGGCCAGGTGGCACTGAAGCTTTCTTT
TRBJ1-5	17	.	.	TRBV6-2/TRBV6-3	CASSYGWWASGNQPQHF	TGTGCCAGCAGTTACGGGTGGTGGGCTTCGGGCAATCAGCCCCAGCATTTT
TRBJ2-1	15	TRBD2	.	TRBV3-1/TRBV3-2	CASSQHGGGTNEQFF	TGTGCCAGCAGCCAACACGGGGGGGGTACGAATGAGCAGTTCTTC
TRBJ2-1	18	TRBD2	.	TRBV11-3	CASSLDVTSGGSYNEQFF	TGTGCCAGCAGCTTAGATGTAACTAGCGGGGGGTCCTACAATGAGCAGTTCTTC
TRBJ1-6	16	TRBD1	.	TRBV18	CASSPEQGTYNSPLHF	TGTGCCAGCTCACCGGAACAGGGGACCTATAATTCACCCCTCCACTTT